This TCR beta chain is from a study of early T cells in non-severe SARS-CoV-2 infection. Study details: Sequenced material consisted of bulk RNA (from unsorted whole blood), and chains were unpaired.

cDNA molecules, individually, were tagged with unique molecular identifiers. Via MiXCR, TCRdb re-called the 5' RACE reads, giving one row per CDR3 protein. The data contain tens of thousands of distinct CDR3 sequences, 3.5% to 5.5% of them singletons. This clonotype was counted ten times or more. Its antigen is unknown. Overall study results and limits: There was a bias toward anti-spike CD8 responses in VDJdb matching, which missed private and CD4 specificities.

V was pared by 4 bases and J by 2 bases, with 12 bases between. Germline V gene sequence: CDR1 LGHNA, CDR2 YNFKEQ. The CDR3 spans 15 residues. The sample was whole blood, taken at baseline. The sequence was collected from an adult who was a healthcare worker with PCR-confirmed SARS-CoV-2 infection or an uninfected control (not recorded which). This chain joins TRBV4-2 and TRBJ2-1; weak D call: TRBD1 (8 bases). This chain's CDR3 is CASSRTGGAYNEQFF. As DNA, the CDR3 is TGTGCCAGCAGCCGCACAGGGGGGGCCTACAATGAGCAGTTCTTC.